These 22 T cell receptor beta chains originate from one sample sequenced in a study of early T cells in non-severe SARS-CoV-2 infection. Each CDR3 protein gets one entry after TCRdb re-called the 5' RACE reads with MiXCR. The sample records just under 85,000 distinct CDR3 sequences, about 10% being singletons. The sample here was whole blood, taken at baseline. Receptor source: an adult who was a healthcare worker with PCR-confirmed SARS-CoV-2 infection or an uninfected control (not recorded which).

The rearrangement links TRBV3-1 to TRBJ2-7, with TRBD1 matching over 7 bases. The CDR3 runs 16 residues. J gave up 3 bases and V 0 bases, and 8 bases lay outside the gene matches. The germline gives CDR1 LGHDT, CDR2 YNNKEL (reference sequence). CDR3 loop: CASSQDLAAGGYEQYF. Written as DNA, the CDR3 is TGTGCCAGCAGCCAAGATCTTGCGGCAGGGGGCTACGAGCAGTACTTC.

This clonotype has at least ten counts. The rearrangement uses TRBV9 and TRBJ1-3; possible D gene TRBD1, 6 bases. This CDR3 is built from 17 residues. Germline loops: CDR1 SGDLS, CDR2 YYNGEE. Trimming removed 3 bases from V and 0 bases from J, with 16 bases in between. The CDR3 here is CASSATGSLLSGNTIYF. As DNA, the CDR3 is TGTGCCAGCAGCGCGACAGGATCCCTCCTCTCTGGAAACACCATATATTTT.

The chain is built from TRBV3-1 and TRBJ2-2; D is unclear. From germline, CDR1 is LGHDT and CDR2 YNNKEL (reference sequence). CDR3 size: 16 residues. The V end lost 1 base, the J end lost 7 bases, and 16 bases lay between the germline ends. CDR3 protein: CASSQGLPQRLGELFF. The DNA for the CDR3 is TGTGCCAGCAGCCAAGGTCTTCCTCAACGCCTCGGGGAGCTGTTTTTT.

This clonotype was recorded a few times. This chain links TRBV25-1 with TRBJ2-1, with D possibly TRBD1 on 6 matching bases. CDR3 length: 16 amino acids. Trimming pared 3 bases from V and 2 bases from J, leaving 14 bases between. Germline V gives CDR1 MGHDK, CDR2 SYGVNS. CDR3 nucleotides: TGTGCCAGCAGTGACCCACTTCGGGACACCTACAATGAGCAGTTCTTC. It codes for CASSDPLRDTYNEQFF.

This clonotype was seen a few times. The CDR3, as DNA: TGTGCCAGCTCACCACCTGGACAGAAGGGCTACGAGCAGTACTTC. It encodes CASSPPGQKGYEQYF. The chain recombines TRBV18 with TRBJ2-7; tentatively, D is TRBD1 (6 bases). Germline CDR1 reads KGHSH; CDR2 reads LQKENI. CDR3 length equals 15 residues. With 0 bases removed from V and 3 bases from J, the gap between germline ends came to 12 bases. The entire variable domain, with the rest obtained from reference TRBV18 and TRBJ2-7, is as follows: NAGVMQNPRHLVRRRGQEARLRCSPMKGHSHVYWYRQLPEEGLKFMVYLQKENIIDESGMPKERFSAEFPKEGPSILRIQQVVRGDSAAYFCASSPPGQKGYEQYFGPGTRLTVT.

This clonotype was picked up many times. The gene calls are TRBV28 and TRBJ2-1; D not certain. V lost 7 bases and J 3 bases, leaving 13 bases between the germline ends. The CDR3 has 14 amino acids. In germline, CDR1 is MDHEN, CDR2 SYDVKM. The CDR3 region is CASTLANYYNEQFF. Written as DNA, the CDR3 is TGTGCCAGCACCCTGGCGAACTACTACAATGAGCAGTTCTTC.

This chain uses TRBV30 with TRBJ2-7, with TRBD1 matching over 7 bases. The CDR3 consists of 13 residues. CDR1 GTSNPN and CDR2 SVGIG come from the germline V gene (reference sequence). Trimming removed 4 bases from V and 2 bases from J; junction bases left unmatched: 5. CDR3 sequence (DNA): TGTGCCTGGAATGAGGGGGCCACCTACGAGCAGTACTTC. Its translation: CAWNEGATYEQYF.

This clonotype was counted a few times. Germline is not matched at one junction end, which may reflect a read error. V and J are TRBV28 and TRBJ1-2; 7 bases line up with TRBD1. The germline gives CDR1 MDHEN, CDR2 SYDVKM. There are 15 residues in the CDR3. This CDR3 is CAGRGGTDLNYGYTF. The CDR3 DNA follows: TGTGCCGGCAGGGGGGGGACAGATCTTAACTATGGCTACACCTTC.

This clonotype is categorized as medium-sized (0.01 to 0.1%). The J gene is TRBJ2-1, the V gene TRBV20-1, with TRBD2 matching over 7 bases. Germline lookup yields CDR1 DFQATT and CDR2 SNEGSKA (reference sequence). The ends lost 5 bases at V and 9 bases at J; junction bases unmatched: 7. The CDR3 sequence is 12 residues long. The CDR3 region has the DNA TGCAGTGCTGCAACTAGCGAAGTTGAGCAGTTCTTC. Translated, it gives CSAATSEVEQFF.

The chain joins TRBV21-1 to TRBJ2-5; the tabulated D call, TRBD1, remains unverified against the DNA. TRBV21-1 is labeled a pseudogene. The CDR3 totals 14 residues. CDR3 coding DNA: TGTGCCAGCCATCCGGGGGGGGCAGTCGAGACCCAGTACTTC. Its protein is CASHPGGAVETQYF.

This clonotype was counted ten times or more. V and J are TRBV7-9 and TRBJ2-1; no definite D call. Germline values: CDR1 SEHNR, CDR2 FQNEAQ (reference sequence). This CDR3 is 13 amino acids long. Trimming removed 0 bases from V and 9 bases from J, with 9 bases in between. CDR3 residues: CASSLAGVGEQFF. The CDR3 nucleotides read TGTGCCAGCAGCTTAGCCGGAGTAGGTGAGCAGTTCTTC.

In this sample, this clonotype turned up many times. The chain is built from TRBV11-2 and TRBJ2-5; no reliable D call. V lost 1 base and J lost 4, with 1 base in between. The CDR3 has 11 residues. Germline-derived CDR1 and CDR2 are SGHAT and FQNNGV. CDR3 amino acids: CASSLAETQYF. The CDR3 bases are TGTGCCAGCAGCTTAGCAGAGACCCAGTACTTC. Using reference TRBV11-2 and TRBJ2-5 for the parts outside the CDR3, the full variable domain is EAGVAQSPRYKIIEKRQSVAFWCNPISGHATLYWYQQILGQGPKLLIQFQNNGVVDDSQLPKDRFSAERLKGVDSTLKIQPAKLEDSAVYLCASSLAETQYFGPGTRLLVL.

The chain couples TRBV19 to TRBJ1-2, with D tentatively TRBD1 (5 bases). Trimming removed 9 bases from V and 3 bases from J, with 20 bases in between. The germline V gene has CDR1 LNHDA and CDR2 SQIVND (reference sequence). The CDR3 consists of 15 residues. CDR3 DNA: TGTGCCAGACACCAGCGAGGGGCCGGGGACTATGGCTACACCTTC. Its translation: CARHQRGAGDYGYTF.

This clonotype was seen a handful of times. This chain joins TRBV5-4 and TRBJ2-2, with a weak D call TRBD1 (5 bases). This CDR3 region has 15 residues. The germline gives CDR1 SGHNT, CDR2 YYREEE (reference sequence). V was cut by 0 bases and J by 7 bases, with 13 bases left in between. CDR3 loop: CASSLAGQGNGELFF. For the CDR3, the DNA is TGTGCCAGCAGCTTGGCCGGCCAGGGAAACGGGGAGCTGTTTTTT. The complete variable domain, with remaining parts taken from reference TRBV5-4 and TRBJ2-2, reads ETGVTQSPTHLIKTRGQQVTLRCSSQSGHNTVSWYQQALGQGPQFIFQYYREEENGRGNFPPRFSGLQFPNYSSELNVNALELDDSALYLCASSLAGQGNGELFFGEGSRLTVL.

This clonotype was counted a few times. The genes are TRBV2 and TRBJ2-7; no definite D call. The germline CDR1 and CDR2 sequences are SNHLY and FYNNEI. V was shortened by 5 bases and J by 6 bases, with 8 bases between the two germline ends. The length of the CDR3 is 11 residues. CDR3 amino acids: CASSPLSEQYF. CDR3 in DNA: TGTGCCAGCAGTCCTCTTAGCGAGCAGTACTTC.

Worth noting for this clonotype: At one end, the junction sequence differs from germline, possibly due to a read error. The chain carries TRBV7-9 and TRBJ2-1; D gene uncertain. The CDR3 sequence is 11 residues long. Germline-derived CDR1 and CDR2 are SEHNR and FQNEAQ (reference sequence). The CDR3 DNA sequence: TGTGCCAGCAACCCAGGAGTTAAGGATTACTTC. Amino acid sequence: CASNPGVKDYF.

V usage is TRBV20-1 and J usage is TRBJ2-1; 9 bases are shared with TRBD2. Germline lookup yields CDR1 DFQATT and CDR2 SNEGSKA (reference sequence). Germline trimming cut 5 bases from V and 5 bases from J; bases unmatched to any gene: 10. This CDR3 region has 15 residues. The CDR3, as DNA: TGCAGTGCTTCGCTAGCGGGATGGGACCACAATGAGCAGTTCTTC. This encodes CSASLAGWDHNEQFF.

This clonotype was counted only a few times. The rearrangement links TRBV13 to TRBJ2-5; 11 nucleotides line up with TRBD2. The CDR3 is 21 residues long. Trimming removed 5 bases from V and 0 bases from J; junction bases left unmatched: 20. CDR1 is PRHDT, CDR2 FYEKMQ, per germline (reference sequence). In DNA form, the CDR3 reads TGTGCCAGCAGCCTTCTGGAGAGGGCTAGCGGGAGGCCCACGTACCAAGAGACCCAGTACTTC. Translating gives CASSLLERASGRPTYQETQYF.

This clonotype has a handful of counts. The chain combines TRBV5-4 with TRBJ2-3; 11 bases align to TRBD2. Trimming cost V 5 bases and J 3 bases; bases outside gene matches: 5. The CDR3 runs to 15 residues. CDR1 and CDR2 from the germline V gene are SGHNT and YYREEE (reference sequence). CDR3 sequence: CASRHSGRGTDTQYF. CDR3 nucleotide sequence: TGTGCCAGCAGACATAGCGGGAGGGGGACAGATACGCAGTATTTT.

This chain connects TRBV2 to TRBJ1-4; the D is unclear. CDR1 and CDR2 from the germline V gene are SNHLY and FYNNEI. The CDR3 length is 12 residues. Trimming pared 7 bases from V and 8 bases from J, leaving 11 bases between. CDR3 residues: CASTETREKLFF. The CDR3 DNA sequence: TGTGCCAGCACCGAGACAAGGGAAAAACTGTTTTTT. The full variable domain, with the rest looked up from reference TRBV2 and TRBJ1-4, is EPEVTQTPSHQVTQMGQEVILRCVPISNHLYFYWYRQILGQKVEFLVSFYNNEISEKSEIFDDQFSVERPDGSNFTLKIRSTKLEDSAMYFCASTETREKLFFGSGTQLSVL.

The rearrangement joins TRBV5-1 to TRBJ2-3; 9 positions match TRBD2. Germline CDR1 and CDR2: SGHRS and YFSETQ. The ends lost 0 bases at V and 2 bases at J; junction bases unmatched: 4. This CDR3 has 16 residues. CDR3 loop: CASSLGGTSTTDTQYF. The CDR3 DNA sequence: TGCGCCAGCAGCTTGGGGGGGACTAGCACCACAGATACGCAGTATTTT.

This chain connects TRBV6-6 to TRBJ2-1; 13 bases agree with TRBD2. Germline lookup yields CDR1 MNHNY and CDR2 SVGAGI (reference sequence). V lost 5 bases to trimming and J lost 9 bases; unmatched junction nucleotides: 4. The CDR3 covers 14 residues. This CDR3 reads CASSPRTSGSEQFF. The CDR3 DNA sequence: TGTGCCAGCAGTCCCCGGACTAGCGGGAGTGAGCAGTTCTTC.